This TCR beta chain was recovered during a study of T cell responses to AZD1222 COVID-19 vaccine (dated by TCRdb to about 2021). About the investigation overall: AZD1222 recipients with second doses at about 4 weeks or about 12 weeks were pooled, because spike-specific TCR depth and breadth did not differ between schedules. TCR sequencing was performed for 230 to 250 trial participants, of whom some 200 were given two doses of AZD1222 and around 25 were given two doses of MenACWY control vaccine. Trial participants were enrolled by age into subgroups of 18-55, 56-69 and 70-plus years, and roughly 150, 30 and 60 TCR-sequenced participants, respectively, were included in these subgroups.

The full study reports these points: CD4 TCRs associated with the vaccine covered the entire spike protein, and the dominant responses were in regions 160-218 and 743-854. Epitopes outside the regions mutated in the B.1.351 and B.1.1.7 variants were reportedly recognized by nearly half of the unique spike-specific TCRs. In the small 56-69-year group, the increase in depth fell short of significance, most likely because of low power. Because no samples from the day 14 peak response were available, repertoires could be characterized only after the peak T cell response. Conclusions about previously exposed vaccinees are limited because only five to seven AZD1222 recipients were SARS-CoV-2 seropositive at baseline. Participants were mostly white British, with more females than males. The authors suggested clonal diversity may have been underestimated. After two AZD1222 doses, spike-specific TCR breadth and depth were significantly higher than at day 0 and than in MenACWY recipients.

The time point label for this specimen denotes: baseline before first vaccination. Vaccinee samples were obtained from the UK trials COV001 and COV002, which included a single-blind randomized controlled phase 2/3 trial of AZD1222 (ChAdOx1 nCoV-19) in healthy adults. For TCRbeta chain sequencing, PBMC samples were collected from trial participants at day 0 and at day 28 after the second dose. On this clone: The antigen this receptor binds is unknown. Base quality data are lacking; no much larger clone is found one base away.

The CDR3 regions of human TCRbeta chains were subjected to immunosequencing. For the original study's pipeline: Repertoire TCRs were checked for matches against a reference library of SARS-CoV-2-specific TCRs that had been generated using the MIRA antigen-specificity platform. Breadth was defined as the fraction of unique TCRs that were SARS-CoV-2-associated. Depth was defined as the fraction of total T cells that were SARS-CoV-2-associated. Using the MIRA data, every spike-specific TCR was mapped to the spike region that the TCR reacted to and assigned to either a CD4 or a CD8 class. Log10-transformed breadth and depth values were compared by one-way ANOVA with Sidak's multiple comparisons tests. Not all clones reach the TCRdb copy of this immuneACCESS table, which keeps in-frame sequences only. Checked studies attribute under half of the gap to unresolved V genes and leave the rest unexplained. That table furnishes V, J and clone size, whereas the DNA furnished D and trimming. The sample data list approximately 150,000 clones, and approximately 90% of these were observed just once. Of the sample, approximately 1.9% is held by the ten largest clones.

The specimen comprised peripheral blood, sampled on day 0 of AZD1222 vaccination. The source is an adult in good health.

Here is the DNA: TGTGCCAGCAGGGGGGCTGCAGGCACCGGGGAGCTGTTTTTT. Its translation is CASRGAAGTGELFF. The sequence links TRBV7-8 to TRBJ2-2, with TRBD1 perhaps the D gene, on 6 matching bases. The CDR3 spans 14 residues, from the cysteine through the phenylalanine. The kept DNA is CDR3 alone, 42 bases in frame from the first base. At the junction V is shortened by 6 bases and J by 4 bases, with 12 bases in between. The germline V gene gives CDR1 as SGHVS and CDR2 as FQNEAQ.